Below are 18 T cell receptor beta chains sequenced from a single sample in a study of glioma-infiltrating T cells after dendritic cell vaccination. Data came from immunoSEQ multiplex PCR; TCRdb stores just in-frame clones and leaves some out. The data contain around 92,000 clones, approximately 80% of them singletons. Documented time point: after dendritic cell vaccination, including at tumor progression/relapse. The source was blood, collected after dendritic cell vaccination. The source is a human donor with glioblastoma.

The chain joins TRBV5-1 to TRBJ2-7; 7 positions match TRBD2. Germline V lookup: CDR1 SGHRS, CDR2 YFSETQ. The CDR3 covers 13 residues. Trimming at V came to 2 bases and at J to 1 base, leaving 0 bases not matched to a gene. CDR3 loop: CASSFGGSYEQYF. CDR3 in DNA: TGCGCCAGCAGCTTCGGGGGGTCCTACGAGCAGTACTTC.

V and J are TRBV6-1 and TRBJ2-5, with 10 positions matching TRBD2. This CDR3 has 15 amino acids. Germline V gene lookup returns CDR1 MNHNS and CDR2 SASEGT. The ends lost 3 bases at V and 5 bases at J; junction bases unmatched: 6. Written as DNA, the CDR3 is TGTGCCAGCAGTGACACAGCGGGGGGGAGGGAGACCCAGTACTTC. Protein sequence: CASSDTAGGRETQYF.

The CDR3 loop is CASSLYPGTGGGLQPQHF. The CDR3 DNA reads as TGCGCCAGCAGCCTCTACCCGGGGACAGGGGGGGGACTACAGCCCCAGCATTTT. The gene calls are TRBV5-1 and TRBJ1-5; 11 nucleotides line up with TRBD1. Losses at the gene ends were 4 bases for V and 7 bases for J; bases not matched to a gene: 16. Germline CDR1 and CDR2: SGHRS and YFSETQ. The CDR3 is 18 amino acids.

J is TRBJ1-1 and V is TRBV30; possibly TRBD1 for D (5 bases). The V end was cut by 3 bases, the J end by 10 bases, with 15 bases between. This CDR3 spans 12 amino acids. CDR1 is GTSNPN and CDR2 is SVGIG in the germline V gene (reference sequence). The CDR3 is CAWRPAGTRAFF. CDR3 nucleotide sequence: TGTGCCTGGAGACCCGCAGGGACTAGAGCTTTCTTT. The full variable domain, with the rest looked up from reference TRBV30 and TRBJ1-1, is SQTIHQWPATLVQPVGSPLSLECTVEGTSNPNLYWYRQAAGRGLQLLFYSVGIGQISSEVPQNLSASRPQDRQFILSSKKLLLSDSGFYLCAWRPAGTRAFFGQGTRLTVV.

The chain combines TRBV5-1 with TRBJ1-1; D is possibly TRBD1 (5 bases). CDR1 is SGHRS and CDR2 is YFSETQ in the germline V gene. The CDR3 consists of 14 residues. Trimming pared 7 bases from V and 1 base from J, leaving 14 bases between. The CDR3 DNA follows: TGCGCCAGCGCGGGAGGGGCGGGGAACACTGAAGCTTTCTTT. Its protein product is CASAGGAGNTEAFF. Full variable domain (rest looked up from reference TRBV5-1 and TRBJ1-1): KAGVTQTPRYLIKTRGQQVTLSCSPISGHRSVSWYQQTPGQGLQFLFEYFSETQRNKGNFPGRFSGRQFSNSRSEMNVSTLELGDSALYLCASAGGAGNTEAFFGQGTRLTVV.

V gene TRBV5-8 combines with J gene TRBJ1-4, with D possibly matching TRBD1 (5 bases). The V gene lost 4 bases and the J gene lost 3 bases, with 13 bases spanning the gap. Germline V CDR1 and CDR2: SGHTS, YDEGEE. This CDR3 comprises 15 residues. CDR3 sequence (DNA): TGTGCCAGCAGCCAGCAGGGAGGGGCTAATGAAAAACTGTTTTTT. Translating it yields CASSQQGGANEKLFF.

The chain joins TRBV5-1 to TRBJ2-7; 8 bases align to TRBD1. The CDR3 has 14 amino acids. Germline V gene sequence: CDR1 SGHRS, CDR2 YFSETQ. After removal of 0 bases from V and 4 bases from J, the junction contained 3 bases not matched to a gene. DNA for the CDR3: TGCGCCAGCAGCTTGGGGGACAGGCCATACGAGCAGTACTTC. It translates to CASSLGDRPYEQYF.

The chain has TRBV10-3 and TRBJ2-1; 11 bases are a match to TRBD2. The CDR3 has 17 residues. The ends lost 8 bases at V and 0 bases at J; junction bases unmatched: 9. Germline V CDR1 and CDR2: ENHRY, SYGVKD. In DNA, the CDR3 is TGTGCCATCTCGAGACTAGCGGGGATAGGCTCCTACAATGAGCAGTTCTTC. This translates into CAISRLAGIGSYNEQFF.

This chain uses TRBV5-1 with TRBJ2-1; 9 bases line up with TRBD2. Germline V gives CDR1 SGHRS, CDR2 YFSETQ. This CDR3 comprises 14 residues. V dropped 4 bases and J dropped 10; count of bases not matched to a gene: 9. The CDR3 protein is CASSPGLAGVEQFF. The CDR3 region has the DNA TGCGCCAGCAGCCCCGGTTTAGCGGGAGTAGAGCAGTTCTTC.

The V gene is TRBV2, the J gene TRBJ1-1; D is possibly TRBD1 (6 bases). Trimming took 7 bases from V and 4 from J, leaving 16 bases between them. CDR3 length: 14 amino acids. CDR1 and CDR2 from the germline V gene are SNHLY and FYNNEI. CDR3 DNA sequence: TGTGCCAGCACCTATACAGGGTACCGCACTGAAGCTTTCTTT. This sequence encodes CASTYTGYRTEAFF.

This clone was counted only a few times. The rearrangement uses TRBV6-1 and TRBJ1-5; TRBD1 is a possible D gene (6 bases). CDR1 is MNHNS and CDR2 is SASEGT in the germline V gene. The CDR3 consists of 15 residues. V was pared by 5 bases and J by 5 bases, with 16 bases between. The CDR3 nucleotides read TGTGCCAGCAGTTTTTCCGGGACACTCCATCAGCCCCAGCATTTT. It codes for CASSFSGTLHQPQHF.

The CDR3 sequence: CASSYGGRASDYEQYF. The DNA of the CDR3 is TGTGCCAGCAGTTATGGGGGGAGGGCCTCCGATTACGAGCAGTACTTC. The V gene is TRBV6-6, the J gene TRBJ2-7; 7 positions match TRBD2. CDR1 and CDR2 from the germline V gene are MNHNY and SVGAGI (reference sequence). V trimming: 3 bases; J trimming: 4 bases; junction bases outside the gene matches: 12. This CDR3 spans 16 amino acids.

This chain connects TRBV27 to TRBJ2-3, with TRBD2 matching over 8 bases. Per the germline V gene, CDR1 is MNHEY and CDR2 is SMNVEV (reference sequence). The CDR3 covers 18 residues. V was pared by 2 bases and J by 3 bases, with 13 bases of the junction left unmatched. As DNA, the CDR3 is TGTGCCAGCAGTTTACTACCCTCCGGAAGCGGGAGTACAGATACGCAGTATTTT. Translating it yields CASSLLPSGSGSTDTQYF.

As DNA, the CDR3 is TGCGCCAGCAGCCCCCGGCGGGACAGCTACGAGCAGTACTTC. It is translated as CASSPRRDSYEQYF. The chain employs TRBV5-1 and TRBJ2-7, with D maybe TRBD1 (7 bases). Germline values: CDR1 SGHRS, CDR2 YFSETQ. V dropped 4 bases and J dropped 3 bases, with 14 bases sitting between them. CDR3 length: 14 amino acids.

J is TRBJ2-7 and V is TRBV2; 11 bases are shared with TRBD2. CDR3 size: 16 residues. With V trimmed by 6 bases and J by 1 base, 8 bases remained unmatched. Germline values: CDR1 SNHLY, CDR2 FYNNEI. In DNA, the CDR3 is TGTGCCAGCAGCCCCCGACTAGCGGGGATTTCCTACGAGCAGTACTTC. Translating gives CASSPRLAGISYEQYF.

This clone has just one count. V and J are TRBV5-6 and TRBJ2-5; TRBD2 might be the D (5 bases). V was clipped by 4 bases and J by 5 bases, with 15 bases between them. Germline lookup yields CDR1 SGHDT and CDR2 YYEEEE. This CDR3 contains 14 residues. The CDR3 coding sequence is TGTGCCAGCAGCGAAACTAGAGTAGGGGAGACCCAGTACTTC. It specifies CASSETRVGETQYF.

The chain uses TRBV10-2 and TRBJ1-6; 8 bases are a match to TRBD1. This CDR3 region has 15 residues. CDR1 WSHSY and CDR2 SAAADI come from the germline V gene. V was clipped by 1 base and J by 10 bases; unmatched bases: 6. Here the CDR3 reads CASSELQGARSPLHF. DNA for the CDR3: TGCGCCAGCAGTGAGTTGCAGGGGGCTAGGTCACCCCTCCACTTT.

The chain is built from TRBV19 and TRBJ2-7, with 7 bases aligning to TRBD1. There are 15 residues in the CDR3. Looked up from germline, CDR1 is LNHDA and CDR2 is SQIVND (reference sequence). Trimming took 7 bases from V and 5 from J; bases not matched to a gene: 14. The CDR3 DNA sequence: TGTGCCAGTATCGGTGGGCGGACAGGCCGCGACGAGCAGTACTTC. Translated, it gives CASIGGRTGRDEQYF.